This T cell receptor (beta chain) appears in the sequencing data of a study of T-cell memory formation after mild COVID-19. Only a few counts were recorded for this clonotype. Antigen specificity is unknown. The ends were cut back, 0 bases at V and 0 bases at J, with 9 bases in the middle. The CDR3 is 16 amino acids. Germline V gene data show CDR1 as MNHEY and CDR2 as SMNVEV (reference sequence). General study results and limits: Second-wave clones with a day 37 peak had unconfirmed SARS-CoV-2 specificity. CD4/CD8 balance held among clones contracting day 15 to 85, and later expanders leaned CD4+.

TCRdb re-called the 5' RACE reads with MiXCR, one entry per CDR3 protein. This table holds 80,000 to 130,000 distinct CDR3 sequences, over 8.5% found once. Specimen: PBMCs or a T cell subset sorted from them (not recorded which). The sequence derives from a man between 18 and 35 years old who had mild COVID-19 (a few samples of this study predate the infection). Cell type and time point are not known. This sequence joins TRBV27 and TRBJ2-1; D is uncertain. The chain's CDR3 is CASSLSGYSSYNEQFF. The DNA for the CDR3 is TGTGCCAGCAGTTTATCCGGGTACAGCTCCTACAATGAGCAGTTCTTC.